A selection of T cell receptor beta chains follows, all from one sample in a study of human T cells and chemical hapten exposure. TCRdb passed the RACE reads through MiXCR, listing each CDR3 protein once. Among around 120,000 distinct CDR3 sequences listed, approximately 15% were seen once. The input for sequencing was whole blood, taken in connection with sensitization to the hapten diphenylcyclopropenone (DPC). These receptors were obtained from a young woman with alopecia areata. Some clones in this sample may be carry-over from other donors' samples. Both conserved end residues are part of each CDR3. A D gene is named only where the DNA matches it firmly. The size field is filled for only some rows; it gives once, few, many or a size class.

d_call,v_call,clone_size,j_call,cdr3_nt,cdr3_aa
.,TRBV6-2/TRBV6-3,.,TRBJ2-7,TGTGCCAGCAGCCGCCCCTCCTCCTACGAGCAGTACTTC,CASSRPSSYEQYF
.,TRBV2,many,TRBJ1-2,TGTGCCAGCAGCCCCCCTGGGTACTATGGCTACACCTTC,CASSPPGYYGYTF
TRBD2,TRBV14,many,TRBJ2-3,TGTGCCAGCAGCCAAGAGAATCTAGCGGGGGGAAGCACAGATACGCAGTATTTT,CASSQENLAGGSTDTQYF
TRBD1,TRBV5-6,.,TRBJ1-6,TGTGCCAGCAGCCCGCCGGGACAGGGTTTTGCACCCCTCCACTTT,CASSPPGQGFAPLHF
.,TRBV9,.,TRBJ2-5,TGTGCCAGCAGCAAAGAGGGGAGGACCCAGTACTTC,CASSKEGRTQYF
.,TRBV3-1,.,TRBJ2-1,TGTGCCAGCAGTACTTCCGGGACTTTCCTCTACAATGAGCAGTTCTTC,CASSTSGTFLYNEQFF
.,TRBV20-1,few,TRBJ1-1,TGCAGTGCTAGGATGAACACTGAAGCTTTCTTT,CSARMNTEAFF
.,TRBV7-2,.,TRBJ2-6,TGTGCCAGCAGCTTATCTACTGGGGCCAACGTCCTGACTTTC,CASSLSTGANVLTF
.,TRBV28,many,TRBJ2-7,TGTGCCAGCGATGGGGGGTCGGTTTACGAGCAGTACTTC,CASDGGSVYEQYF
.,TRBV18,many,TRBJ2-3,TGTGCCAGCTCACGGCAGGGGAACCGGGATACGCAGTATTTT,CASSRQGNRDTQYF
TRBD1,TRBV4-1,.,TRBJ2-5,TGCGCCAGCAGCCAAGAAGACAGGGCTTGTGCCACTGAGACCCGGTACTTC,CASSQEDRACATETRYF
.,TRBV12-3/TRBV12-4,few,TRBJ1-3,TGTGCCAGCAAAAGGGGCTCTGGAAACACCATATATTTT,CASKRGSGNTIYF
TRBD2,TRBV9,.,TRBJ2-3,TGTGCCAGCAGCGTCCATAGCGGGGGCGCCGGAAGGTTAGATACGCAGTATTTT,CASSVHSGGAGRLDTQYF
.,TRBV7-2,.,TRBJ2-3,TGTGCCAGCTCCGGGACGTTGCCGGGCACAGATACGCAGTATTTT,CASSGTLPGTDTQYF
TRBD1,TRBV7-7,.,TRBJ2-2,TGTGCCAGCAGCAGCGTCGGGACAGGGGTGCTGTTTTTT,CASSSVGTGVLFF
.,TRBV25-1,.,TRBJ1-6,TGTGCCAGCAGATCCTCCGGACGAGGAGGGAATTCACCCCTCCACTTT,CASRSSGRGGNSPLHF
TRBD2,TRBV2,few,TRBJ2-1,TGTGCCAGCAGGCCTGAGCGGGGCATAAACAATGAGCAGTTCTTC,CASRPERGINNEQFF
TRBD1,TRBV28,.,TRBJ2-2,TGTGCCAGCAGTGAACGCACAGGGGGCTACGGGGAGCTGTTTTTT,CASSERTGGYGELFF
.,TRBV21-1,.,TRBJ2-7,TGTGCCAGCAGCAAAGCTGAGGGGGCCCCATACGAGCAGTACTTC,CASSKAEGAPYEQYF
.,TRBV29-1,many,TRBJ2-7,TGCAGCGTTGAAGATCAAGACAGGTTTGAGCAGTACTTC,CSVEDQDRFEQYF
.,TRBV3-1,many,TRBJ2-7,TGTGCCAGCAGCCAACGGGGCAGCAAAGGCGAGCAGTACTTC,CASSQRGSKGEQYF
.,TRBV18,few,TRBJ2-7,TGTGCCAGCTCACCGCAGACGGGAACTAGCTCCTACGAGCAGTACTTC,CASSPQTGTSSYEQYF
.,TRBV20-1,.,TRBJ1-1,TGCAGTGCTAGAGATCCTCCGCGGACTGAAGCTTTCTTT,CSARDPPRTEAFF
.,TRBV12-3/TRBV12-4,.,TRBJ1-2,TGTGCCAGCAGCCCATTAACAGTCGAGTTCCAGTATGGCTACACCTTC,CASSPLTVEFQYGYTF